This T cell receptor (beta chain) emerged from a study of chemoradiotherapy in HPV16-positive cancers. Regarding the study as a whole: In HPV16-positive patients, HPV-responsive T-cell expansion tracked better recurrence-free survival. Candidate HPV-specific clones and E7-related TCR motifs grew in tumor during treatment.

The V segment lost 6 bases and the J segment 3 bases; nucleotides outside the gene matches: 4. Germline CDR1 and CDR2: MDHEN and SYDVKM. The CDR3 has 13 residues. On this clone itself: What it binds is unknown.

The repertoire was sequenced with immunoSEQ multiplex PCR; TCRdb's copy has only in-frame clones and lacks some. The data show tens of thousands of clones, about nine tenths seen once. This sequence joins TRBV28 and TRBJ2-7; 8 bases line up with TRBD1. The TCR was taken from a human donor with HPV-associated anogenital cancer. This sample comprised blood, obtained from a patient who underwent chemoradiotherapy. This CDR3 reads CASSQDRGYEQYF. CDR3 nucleotides: TGTGCCAGCAGCCAAGACAGGGGCTACGAGCAGTACTTC.